Listed below are T cell receptor beta chains from one sample, sequenced in a study of cytomegalovirus exposure and HLA in healthy donors. Sequencing used immunoSEQ multiplex PCR; TCRdb keeps in-frame clones, though not all of them. The sample has hundreds of thousands of clones, approximately 79% seen once; the top ten hold about 2%. Sample: PBMCs. The receptors stem from a male donor in good health and CMV-seronegative. CDR3s leave out the opening cysteine and the closing phenylalanine or tryptophan. The size entry is marked missing in some rows and otherwise reads once, few, many or a size class.

v_gene: TRBV6-1
j_gene: TRBJ2-2
abundance: NA
CDR3aa: ATEKYTGELF

v_gene: TRBV27
j_gene: TRBJ1-3
abundance: NA
CDR3aa: ATVSKNGNTIY

v_gene: TRBV7-9
j_gene: TRBJ1-3
abundance: few
CDR3aa: ASSPKGNTIY

v_gene: TRBV28
j_gene: TRBJ1-4
abundance: NA
CDR3aa: ASSSGGGKLF

v_gene: TRBV7-9
j_gene: TRBJ1-5
abundance: once
CDR3aa: ASSLVSGFHSNQPQH

v_gene: TRBV4-1
j_gene: TRBJ1-1
abundance: once
CDR3aa: ASSQDLLGGPRVDTEAF

v_gene: TRBV5-4
j_gene: TRBJ1-1
abundance: NA
CDR3aa: ASSQDRGPRKAF

v_gene: TRBV7-2
j_gene: TRBJ2-7
abundance: NA
CDR3aa: ASRPAISYEQY

v_gene: TRBV9
j_gene: TRBJ2-7
abundance: NA
CDR3aa: ASSPTGTSLYEQY

v_gene: TRBV5-1
j_gene: TRBJ2-7
abundance: NA
CDR3aa: ASSLRGSYEQY

v_gene: TRBV7-8
j_gene: TRBJ2-5
abundance: NA
CDR3aa: ASSLVAPPRETQY

v_gene: TRBV28
j_gene: TRBJ1-2
abundance: NA
CDR3aa: ASSRALLLGYT

v_gene: TRBV4-3
j_gene: TRBJ2-1
abundance: NA
CDR3aa: ASSPNPGSYNEQF

v_gene: TRBV6-5
j_gene: TRBJ1-2
abundance: NA
CDR3aa: ASSYKRTGGTGYT

v_gene: TRBV29-1
j_gene: TRBJ1-5
abundance: NA
CDR3aa: SARDTNQPQH

v_gene: TRBV4-1
j_gene: TRBJ2-5
abundance: once
CDR3aa: ASAIDREETQY

v_gene: TRBV6-1
j_gene: TRBJ2-1
abundance: NA
CDR3aa: ASSLAGEQF

v_gene: TRBV29-1
j_gene: TRBJ1-3
abundance: NA
CDR3aa: SVEYRGRGNTIY

v_gene: TRBV7-2
j_gene: TRBJ2-1
abundance: once
CDR3aa: ASSSGQGAVNEQF

v_gene: TRBV9
j_gene: TRBJ2-5
abundance: NA
CDR3aa: ASSLRGDFETQY

v_gene: TRBV7-2
j_gene: TRBJ2-2
abundance: NA
CDR3aa: ASSLGPSGGANTGELF

v_gene: TRBV28
j_gene: TRBJ1-2
abundance: NA
CDR3aa: ASTPRGSGQGYT

v_gene: TRBV5-4
j_gene: TRBJ1-2
abundance: NA
CDR3aa: ASSTGGDRGILGYT

v_gene: TRBV5-1
j_gene: TRBJ2-3
abundance: NA
CDR3aa: ASSSQTGSSTDTQY

v_gene: TRBV30
j_gene: TRBJ2-7
abundance: NA
CDR3aa: AWSWTSGVYEQY

v_gene: TRBV7-9
j_gene: TRBJ2-7
abundance: NA
CDR3aa: ASTEGGTEQY